This TCR beta chain was retrieved from a study of blood T cell repertoires in COVID-19. Across the whole study: COVID-19 samples from acute and convalescent phases originated in the United States, Italy and Spain. In each case, the material was cDNA or gDNA derived from T cells, B-cell-depleted T cells, or PBMCs.

Authors' data handling: Nucleated cell number was recorded as an estimate derived from reference gene primer amplification. The method was immunoSEQ multiplex PCR; TCRdb's version includes in-frame clones alone and lacks a portion of them. That table gives V, J and clone size, and the DNA gave D and trimming. The top ten clones hold approximately 11% of a sample with 150,000 to 200,000 clones, about 81% of them seen once. V was clipped by 4 bases and J by 0 bases; unmatched bases: 5. The CDR3 sequence is 17 residues long. Germline V gene sequence: CDR1 SGHTA, CDR2 FQGTGA. The rearrangement links TRBV7-3 to TRBJ2-2; TRBD2 agrees at 10 bases. The receptor was derived from a human donor in a cohort sampled during active COVID-19. Specimen: peripheral blood. The CDR3 coding sequence is TGTGCCAGCAGCTCGGGACTAGCGACAACGAACACCGGGGAGCTGTTTTTT. Translation: CASSSGLATTNTGELFF.